A single sample gave rise to the 26 T cell receptor beta chains below, sequenced in a study of control samples from healthy donors and cancer patients. Clones were sequenced by immunoSEQ multiplex PCR, and TCRdb holds only the in-frame ones, with some missing. The data show some 130,000 clones, approximately 90% seen once. Sequences were obtained from blood. The receptors were gathered from a woman aged 45-65 years in good health.

The chain is built from TRBV5-1 and TRBJ1-2; D gene unclear. Looked up from germline, CDR1 is SGHRS and CDR2 is YFSETQ. Trimming pared 3 bases from V and 8 bases from J, leaving 17 bases between. This CDR3 has 14 amino acids. CDR3 protein: CASSSESGGGGYTF. For the CDR3, the DNA is TGCGCCAGCAGCTCCGAATCTGGCGGCGGCGGCTACACCTTC.

This clone was seen only once. The CDR3, as DNA: TGTGCCAGCAGTTTATCTGGACGGGGAGCACCCTATGGCTACACCTTC. Protein: CASSLSGRGAPYGYTF. The chain is built from TRBV27 and TRBJ1-2; D gene unclear. Trimming took off 0 bases at V and 4 bases at J, with 15 bases between the two ends. Germline V gene sequence: CDR1 MNHEY, CDR2 SMNVEV (reference sequence). The CDR3 covers 16 residues.

The chain joins TRBV6-2 or TRBV6-3 to TRBJ2-7, with TRBD2 as a possible D gene (5 bases). The CDR3 has 17 residues. Germline CDR1 reads MNHEY; CDR2 reads SVGEGT. V shed 1 base and J shed 3 bases, with 19 bases lying between them. The CDR3 protein is CASSYLPGLRPSYEQYF. As DNA, the CDR3 is TGTGCCAGCAGTTACTTACCCGGACTCCGCCCAAGCTACGAGCAGTACTTC.

The chain uses TRBV30 and TRBJ2-5; D is unresolved. Germline V CDR1 and CDR2: GTSNPN, SVGIG (reference sequence). Trimming pared 1 base from V and 4 bases from J, leaving 7 bases between. The CDR3 is 12 residues long. CDR3 loop: CAWSDPIETQYF. In DNA form, the CDR3 reads TGTGCCTGGAGTGACCCGATAGAGACCCAGTACTTC.

V usage is TRBV5-1 and J usage is TRBJ1-1; D might be TRBD1 (5 bases). Germline V gene sequence: CDR1 SGHRS, CDR2 YFSETQ. Trimming took off 4 bases at V and 4 bases at J, with 23 bases between the two ends. The CDR3 is 17 amino acids. The CDR3 nucleotides read TGCGCCAGCAGCCCAGGTGAGATCGACAGACTATCCACTGAAGCTTTCTTT. The encoded protein is CASSPGEIDRLSTEAFF.

The rearrangement joins TRBV29-1 to TRBJ1-3; D gene unclear. Germline V lookup: CDR1 SQVTM, CDR2 ANQGSEA. The length of the CDR3 is 17 residues. Trimming cost V 1 base and J 0 bases, with 16 bases left between them. CDR3 DNA: TGCAGCGTTGAAGCGGGTAACCGACCAAACTCTGGAAACACCATATATTTT. Translation: CSVEAGNRPNSGNTIYF.

The rearrangement links TRBV28 to TRBJ1-2, with D tentatively TRBD1 (6 bases). Germline V gene lookup returns CDR1 MDHEN and CDR2 SYDVKM. Trimming took off 5 bases at V and 3 bases at J, with 10 bases between the two ends. The CDR3 runs 13 residues. The CDR3 region has the DNA TGTGCCAGCAGTCTAGGGGGGGACTATGGCTACACCTTC. Amino acid sequence: CASSLGGDYGYTF.

This clone came up once. The J gene is TRBJ1-2, the V gene TRBV10-2; a possible D gene is TRBD1 (6 bases). CDR1 WSHSY and CDR2 SAAADI come from the germline V gene. Trimming shortened V by 7 bases and J by 3 bases, and 12 bases separated the two germline ends. This CDR3 is 13 amino acids long. The CDR3 nucleotides are TGCGCCAGCAAGACAGGAATGGACTATGGCTACACCTTC. Its protein product is CASKTGMDYGYTF.

The chain carries TRBV9 and TRBJ2-5; 10 bases are shared with TRBD2. Germline CDR1 and CDR2: SGDLS and YYNGEE. V trimming: 0 bases; J trimming: 3 bases; junction bases outside the gene matches: 8. The CDR3 length is 17 residues. The CDR3: CASSVDPPLAGEETQYF. The CDR3 nucleotides are TGTGCCAGCAGCGTAGATCCCCCCCTAGCGGGGGAAGAGACCCAGTACTTC.

This sequence joins TRBV2 and TRBJ2-2; D not resolved. The CDR3 consists of 13 residues. Deletions cut 3 bases from V and 6 bases from J, with 8 bases between. Germline lookup yields CDR1 SNHLY and CDR2 FYNNEI. CDR3 loop: CASSDVGSGELFF. The CDR3 DNA reads as TGTGCCAGCAGTGACGTGGGGTCCGGGGAGCTGTTTTTT.

The count of this clone is one. The chain carries TRBV12-3 or TRBV12-4 and TRBJ2-1; D ambiguous. V lost 8 bases, J lost 6 bases, and 8 bases lay in between. The CDR3 is 11 residues long. The CDR3 coding sequence is TGTGCCAGCCGTAAAATCAATGAGCAGTTCTTC. Protein: CASRKINEQFF.

The chain combines TRBV4-1 with TRBJ1-3; D unclear. The germline gives CDR1 MGHRA, CDR2 YSYEKL. There are 17 residues in the CDR3. V lost 1 base to trimming and J lost 0 bases, with 13 bases between them. CDR3 in DNA: TGCGCCAGCAGCCAAGGAATGTCCAGATTCTCTGGAAACACCATATATTTT. As protein: CASSQGMSRFSGNTIYF.

The chain combines TRBV7-9 with TRBJ2-2; TRBD2 is a possible D gene (6 bases). The germline V gene encodes CDR1 SEHNR and CDR2 FQNEAQ (reference sequence). The CDR3 has 14 amino acids. V was shortened by 5 bases and J by 7 bases, with 14 bases between the two germline ends. CDR3 DNA sequence: TGTGCCAGCAGCCCTAGCGTCAGAAACGGGGAGCTGTTTTTT. Translation: CASSPSVRNGELFF.

V and J are TRBV5-4 and TRBJ2-3; no firm D call. This CDR3 region has 12 residues. Germline V gives CDR1 SGHNT, CDR2 YYREEE (reference sequence). V was clipped by 5 bases and J by 2 bases, with 6 bases between them. CDR3 sequence (DNA): TGTGCCAGCAGGGGGTTCACAGATACGCAGTATTTT. It encodes CASRGFTDTQYF.

The chain carries TRBV15 and TRBJ2-7, with D unclear. The CDR3 loop spans 13 amino acids. Germline loops: CDR1 LNHNV, CDR2 YYDKDF (reference sequence). V lost 1 base, J lost 0 bases, and 4 bases lay in between. The CDR3 nucleotides read TGTGCCACCAGCAGAGCGAGCTCCTACGAGCAGTACTTC. This gives the protein CATSRASSYEQYF.

The CDR3 region is CAWSFGTSGTLVYEQYF. The CDR3 DNA follows: TGTGCCTGGAGTTTTGGGACTAGCGGGACTCTGGTGTACGAGCAGTACTTC. The V call is TRBV30, the J call TRBJ2-7; 13 positions agree with TRBD2. V lost 2 bases to trimming and J lost 4 bases; unmatched junction nucleotides: 11. Germline V gene sequence: CDR1 GTSNPN, CDR2 SVGIG (reference sequence). The CDR3 extends over 17 amino acids.

The chain employs TRBV10-3 and TRBJ1-5; no clear D. CDR1 and CDR2 (germline): ENHRY, SYGVKD. This CDR3 is built from 13 residues. With 2 bases removed from V and 10 bases from J, the gap between germline ends came to 12 bases. The CDR3 nucleotides are TGTGCCATCAGTGAGACCATGGTGAGCCCCCAGCATTTT. It translates to CAISETMVSPQHF.

The chain combines TRBV28 with TRBJ2-5, with 7 bases lining up with TRBD1. Germline CDR1 MDHEN, CDR2 SYDVKM. The CDR3 length is 14 residues. Losses at the gene ends were 9 bases for V and 3 bases for J; bases not matched to a gene: 10. The CDR3 DNA sequence: TGTGCCAGTCTTTATCTCGGGACAGAAGAGACCCAGTACTTC. This sequence encodes CASLYLGTEETQYF.

The chain carries TRBV13 and TRBJ1-1; D gene uncertain. Germline V gene data show CDR1 as PRHDT and CDR2 as FYEKMQ (reference sequence). The ends were cut back, 6 bases at V and 5 bases at J, with 22 bases in the middle. The CDR3 is made up of 16 amino acids. CDR3 in DNA: TGTGCCAGCAGGAGGATTCGGCAGGCTCGGCATACTGAAGCTTTCTTT. Encoded protein: CASRRIRQARHTEAFF.

This chain connects TRBV19 to TRBJ2-7, with 7 bases fitting TRBD1. V was pared by 4 bases and J by 3 bases, with 6 bases of the junction left unmatched. Germline V gives CDR1 LNHDA, CDR2 SQIVND (reference sequence). This CDR3 has 14 amino acids. CDR3 protein: CASSRTGEYYEQYF. CDR3 nucleotide sequence: TGTGCCAGTAGTAGAACAGGGGAATACTACGAGCAGTACTTC.

The chain recombines TRBV3-1 (or the pseudogene TRBV3-2) with TRBJ1-5; D ambiguous. The germline V gene has CDR1 LGHDT and CDR2 YNNKEL (reference sequence). CDR3 length: 14 residues. V was pared by 3 bases and J by 0 bases, with 6 bases between. In DNA, the CDR3 is TGTGCCAGCAGCCAGTCGTATAGCAATCAGCCCCAGCATTTT. This codes for CASSQSYSNQPQHF.

The rearrangement joins TRBV5-1 to TRBJ1-5; 11 nucleotides agree with TRBD1. CDR1 and CDR2 (germline): SGHRS, YFSETQ. V gave up 0 bases and J gave up 6 bases; unmatched junction bases: 2. CDR3 size: 15 residues. CDR3 DNA sequence: TGCGCCAGCAGCTTGGCCGGGACAGGGGGTCAGCCCCAGCATTTT. The encoded protein is CASSLAGTGGQPQHF.

This chain uses TRBV10-3 with TRBJ1-1, with 10 nucleotides matching TRBD1. This CDR3 spans 14 amino acids. J was trimmed by 4 bases and V by 6 bases; bases with no gene match: 5. Germline CDR1 is ENHRY and CDR2 is SYGVKD. The CDR3 sequence: CAIRTGGRGTEAFF. CDR3 in DNA: TGTGCCATCAGGACAGGGGGCCGCGGCACTGAAGCTTTCTTT.

This clone was seen only a few times. This chain connects TRBV7-8 to TRBJ1-1; D remains ambiguous. CDR1 is SGHVS and CDR2 is FQNEAQ in the germline V gene. This CDR3 is built from 13 residues. Trimming removed 5 bases from V and 4 bases from J, with 11 bases in between. This CDR3 reads CASSLIGTTEAFF. The CDR3 DNA sequence: TGTGCCAGCAGCCTAATAGGAACCACTGAAGCTTTCTTT.

J is TRBJ1-2 and V is TRBV15, with a weak D call TRBD1 (6 bases). CDR3 length: 14 residues. Looked up from germline, CDR1 is LNHNV and CDR2 is YYDKDF (reference sequence). Trimming pared 0 bases from V and 8 bases from J, leaving 13 bases between. The CDR3 loop is CATSREGGSRGYTF. The CDR3 DNA is TGTGCCACCAGCAGAGAAGGGGGGTCGAGAGGCTACACCTTC.

This sequence joins TRBV2 and TRBJ2-7, with 7 bases matching TRBD2. Germline V gene data show CDR1 as SNHLY and CDR2 as FYNNEI. This CDR3 is built from 14 residues. J was trimmed by 1 base and V by 7 bases; bases with no gene match: 7. CDR3 DNA sequence: TGTGCCAGCAACCTCGCGGGAGCTTCCTACGAGCAGTACTTC. Translated: CASNLAGASYEQYF.